These T cell receptor beta chains were read from a single sample in a study of blood T cell repertoires in COVID-19. Clones were read by immunoSEQ multiplex PCR, and TCRdb kept only the in-frame ones, dropping some. The data contain approximately 200,000 clones, 60% to 85% of them seen just once; the ten biggest clones take up around a sixth. The sequenced material came from peripheral blood. The receptors shown here come from a man in his sixties with active or convalescent COVID-19. Both conserved end residues are part of each CDR3. The D gene is left open where the match is weak. Expanded clones are given a class, and other clones once, few, many or no size at all.

V	size	J	D	CDR3	DNA
TRBV30	-	TRBJ1-2	-	CAWSPSRYYGYTF	TGTGCCTGGAGTCCTTCTCGTTACTATGGCTACACCTTC
TRBV7-2	-	TRBJ1-1	-	CASSLFLQGTSPEAFF	TGTGCCAGCAGCCTCTTTTTACAGGGTACGAGCCCTGAAGCTTTCTTT
TRBV3-1/TRBV3-2	-	TRBJ1-1	-	CASRGGIGNTEAFF	TGTGCCAGCAGGGGGGGGATTGGTAACACTGAAGCTTTCTTT
TRBV24-1	-	TRBJ1-1	-	CATSDFPGTEAFF	TGTGCCACCAGTGATTTTCCCGGGACTGAAGCTTTCTTT
TRBV24-1	-	TRBJ1-2	-	CATSDLDRGDEGGYTF	TGTGCCACCAGTGATTTGGATCGGGGGGACGAAGGGGGCTACACCTTC
TRBV14	-	TRBJ2-5	TRBD2	CASSQELAGGTQTQYF	TGTGCCAGCAGCCAAGAACTAGCGGGAGGAACGCAGACCCAGTACTTC
TRBV6-5	-	TRBJ1-1	TRBD1	CASGLERGRRTEAFF	TGTGCCAGCGGATTGGAGAGGGGGCGCAGGACTGAAGCTTTCTTT
TRBV27	-	TRBJ2-7	TRBD1	CASSTPGQGNYEQYF	TGTGCCAGCAGTACCCCGGGACAGGGGAACTACGAGCAGTACTTC
TRBV6-6	-	TRBJ1-5	-	CASSYEISQPQHF	TGTGCCAGCAGTTACGAGATTTCTCAGCCCCAGCATTTT
TRBV28	few	TRBJ1-6	-	CASSTKEGSPLHF	TGTGCCAGCAGTACAAAGGAGGGTTCACCCCTCCACTTT
TRBV10-3	-	TRBJ1-3	-	CAIRDTLGNGNTIYF	TGTGCCATCAGGGACACCCTAGGTAATGGAAACACCATATATTTT
TRBV24-1	-	TRBJ2-3	-	CATSEGRSADTQYF	TGTGCCACCAGTGAAGGGAGGTCGGCCGATACGCAGTATTTT
TRBV9	few	TRBJ1-1	-	CASSVKGDTEAFF	TGTGCCAGCAGCGTAAAGGGAGACACTGAAGCTTTCTTT
TRBV12-3/TRBV12-4	once	TRBJ2-1	-	CAAGIINEQFF	TGTGCCGCGGGGATAATAAATGAGCAGTTCTTC
TRBV5-1	-	TRBJ2-1	-	CASSSRTGVVAGQEYNEQFF	TGCGCCAGCAGCTCCAGGACAGGGGTGGTAGCGGGACAAGAGTACAATGAGCAGTTCTTC
TRBV11-2	-	TRBJ2-1	TRBD2	CASSLVQAGGVQFF	TGTGCCAGCAGCTTAGTTCAGGCGGGAGGAGTTCAGTTCTTC
TRBV9	-	TRBJ2-1	TRBD2	CASSVGPSGSVGNEQFF	TGTGCCAGCAGCGTAGGCCCTAGCGGTTCCGTGGGCAATGAGCAGTTCTTC
TRBV18	-	TRBJ1-5	-	CASSPTGVDQPQHF	TGTGCCAGCTCACCAACGGGGGTGGATCAGCCCCAGCATTTT
TRBV4-1	-	TRBJ1-5	TRBD1	CASSRLGTGGEPQHF	TGCGCCAGCAGCCGTCTGGGGACAGGGGGCGAGCCCCAGCATTTT
TRBV7-9	-	TRBJ2-1	-	CASSLAGVSYNEQFF	TGTGCCAGCAGCTTAGCGGGAGTATCCTACAATGAGCAGTTCTTC
TRBV7-9	-	TRBJ1-6	-	CASTPDTDSPLHF	TGTGCCAGCACCCCGGATACAGATTCACCCCTCCACTTT
TRBV11-2	-	TRBJ1-1	-	CASSSPGTEAFF	TGTGCCAGCAGCTCCCCCGGGACTGAAGCTTTCTTT
TRBV13	few	TRBJ1-6	TRBD1	CASSSSPGGGSPLHF	TGTGCCAGCAGCTCCTCCCCAGGGGGAGGTTCACCCCTCCACTTT
TRBV29-1	-	TRBJ2-1	-	CSVKIGTVYNEQFF	TGCAGCGTTAAAATAGGGACTGTGTACAATGAGCAGTTCTTC
TRBV19	-	TRBJ2-1	-	CASSTRGFGGSYNEQFF	TGTGCCAGTAGTACCCGGGGTTTCGGGGGCTCCTACAATGAGCAGTTCTTC
TRBV18	-	TRBJ2-5	-	CASSDTYLYQETQYF	TGTGCCAGCTCCGACACTTACCTGTACCAAGAGACCCAGTACTTC
TRBV5-4	once	TRBJ2-1	TRBD2	CASRSRTSGSENEQFF	TGTGCCAGCAGATCACGGACTAGCGGGAGTGAGAATGAGCAGTTCTTC
TRBV11-2	-	TRBJ2-2	-	CASSASNTGELFF	TGTGCCAGCAGCGCCAGTAACACCGGGGAGCTGTTTTTT
TRBV28	few	TRBJ1-5	-	CASSSVRPQHF	TGTGCCAGCAGTTCAGTCAGGCCCCAGCATTTT
TRBV9	-	TRBJ2-3	-	CASSYSSTDTQYF	TGTGCCAGCAGCTACTCGAGCACAGATACGCAGTATTTT
TRBV27	-	TRBJ2-7	TRBD2	CASSSLKSGTTPYEQYF	TGTGCCAGCAGTTCCCTCAAATCCGGGACTACCCCCTACGAGCAGTACTTC